The 13 T cell receptor beta chains presented below share a single source sample, sequenced in a study of PD-1 blockade in classical Hodgkin lymphoma (dated by TCRdb to 2018 to 2021). The library was built by means of the immunoSEQ multiplex PCR assay. This immuneACCESS table, as held by TCRdb, lists in-frame sequences with V and J called but not all clones. Of the missing ones, under half trace to an unresolved V gene in checked studies; the others have no known cause. The sample yields just under 45,000 clones; around three quarters were counted once. The ten largest account for 2.5% to 3% of the sample. The time point label here, explained by the study, means: cycle 2 day 1 (C2D1) of nivolumab. Every trial patient had relapsed after autologous stem cell transplantation, and cohorts A, B and C differed in prior brentuximab vedotin exposure. Sequenced here: peripheral blood mononuclear cells (PBMCs), sampled before the second cycle of nivolumab. The receptors shown here come from a human donor with classical Hodgkin lymphoma.

This clone was picked up a small number of times. An end of the junction does not agree with germline; a read error may underlie this. The chain links TRBV7-7 to TRBJ2-7, with 8 bases matching TRBD2. CDR1 SSHAT and CDR2 FNYEAQ come from the germline V gene (reference sequence). The length of the CDR3 is 15 residues. CDR3 region: CASSPGDSGTYEQYF. The CDR3 DNA reads TGTGCTAGCAGCCCAGGGGATAGCGGGACCTACGAGCAGTACTTC.

This rearrangement joins TRBV29-1 to TRBJ2-3; possible D gene TRBD2, 5 bases. The V end was cut by 3 bases, the J end by 0 bases, with 7 bases between. The V gene's germline CDR1 is SQVTM and CDR2 ANQGSEA. The CDR3 has 13 residues. CDR3 region: CSVERVSTDTQYF. CDR3 nucleotides: TGCAGCGTTGAGCGGGTTAGCACAGATACGCAGTATTTT.

The J gene is TRBJ2-7, the V gene TRBV28; maybe TRBD2 (5 bases). Germline CDR1 reads MDHEN; CDR2 reads SYDVKM. The CDR3 sequence is 11 residues long. Trimming shortened V by 6 bases and J by 3 bases, and 6 bases separated the two germline ends. CDR3 DNA: TGTGCCAGCAGCCGGGACTACGAGCAGTACTTC. It codes for CASSRDYEQYF.

By sample fraction, this clone is medium-sized. The V and J genes are TRBV9 and TRBJ2-2; unclear D gene. Germline CDR1 and CDR2: SGDLS and YYNGEE. The CDR3 loop spans 13 amino acids. Trimming removed 5 bases from V and 4 bases from J, with 9 bases in between. CDR3 nucleotides: TGTGCCAGCAGTGCTGGTACCACCGGGGAGCTGTTTTTT. This gives the protein CASSAGTTGELFF. The variable domain in full, with the rest retrieved from reference TRBV9 and TRBJ2-2, is DSGVTQTPKHLITATGQRVTLRCSPRSGDLSVYWYQQSLDQGLQFLIQYYNGEERAKGNILERFSAQQFPDLHSELNLSSLELGDSALYFCASSAGTTGELFFGEGSRLTVL.

This clone was seen a few times. This chain connects TRBV9 to TRBJ2-7; D perhaps matches TRBD2 (5 bases). Germline V gives CDR1 SGDLS, CDR2 YYNGEE. The CDR3 has 13 amino acids. The V and J ends lost 3 bases and 2 bases respectively, with 9 bases between them. DNA of the CDR3: TGTGCCAGCAGCGCCGGGGTCACCTACGAGCAGTACTTC. Translating it yields CASSAGVTYEQYF.

The J gene is TRBJ2-1, the V gene TRBV5-4; 8 nucleotides agree with TRBD2. The V and J ends lost 1 base and 4 bases, in that order; junction bases with no gene match: 7. CDR1 SGHNT and CDR2 YYREEE come from the germline V gene (reference sequence). The CDR3 consists of 16 residues. CDR3 coding DNA: TGTGCCAGCAGCTTGTCCGGGACTAGGAGATACAATGAGCAGTTCTTC. Encoded protein: CASSLSGTRRYNEQFF. Full variable domain (rest looked up from reference TRBV5-4 and TRBJ2-1): ETGVTQSPTHLIKTRGQQVTLRCSSQSGHNTVSWYQQALGQGPQFIFQYYREEENGRGNFPPRFSGLQFPNYSSELNVNALELDDSALYLCASSLSGTRRYNEQFFGPGTRLTVL.

The genes are TRBV5-1 and TRBJ1-2, with a possible D match to TRBD1 (6 bases). V lost 1 base, J lost 4 bases, and 8 bases lay in between. Germline V gives CDR1 SGHRS, CDR2 YFSETQ. The CDR3 has 13 residues. The CDR3 reads CASSLNRVYGYTF. In DNA form, the CDR3 reads TGCGCCAGCAGCTTGAACAGGGTCTATGGCTACACCTTC.

The rearrangement links TRBV19 to TRBJ1-2; 10 nucleotides agree with TRBD1. The CDR3 loop spans 15 amino acids. Germline assignment: CDR1 LNHDA and CDR2 SQIVND (reference sequence). The junction had 11 bases not matched to a gene; V was cut back by 6 bases and J by 7 bases. CDR3: CASSTDRGPPSGYTF. DNA for the CDR3: TGTGCCAGTAGCACAGACAGGGGGCCCCCCTCTGGCTACACCTTC.

Remarks on this clone: One end of the junction is discordant with germline, which a read error may explain. This rearrangement joins TRBV14 to TRBJ1-2; D is possibly TRBD1 (6 bases). CDR1 is SGHDN, CDR2 FVKESK, per germline. This CDR3 is built from 15 residues. CDR3 bases: TGTGCCAGCAGCCAAGGGGACAACTTTAACTATAGCTACACCTTC. Translation gives CASSQGDNFNYSYTF.

The gene calls are TRBV27 and TRBJ1-4, with TRBD1 identical over 7 bases. From germline, CDR1 is MNHEY and CDR2 SMNVEV (reference sequence). Trimming removed 3 bases from V and 0 bases from J; junction bases left unmatched: 4. The CDR3 totals 16 residues. The CDR3 sequence: CASSLRTGATNEKLFF. The CDR3 DNA is TGTGCCAGCAGTTTGAGGACAGGCGCAACTAATGAAAAACTGTTTTTT. The full variable domain, in which reference TRBV27 and TRBJ1-4 provide the parts outside the CDR3, is EAQVTQNPRYLITVTGKKLTVTCSQNMNHEYMSWYRQDPGLGLRQIYYSMNVEVTDKGDVPEGYKVSRKEKRNFPLILESPSPNQTSLYFCASSLRTGATNEKLFFGSGTQLSVL.

This CDR3 is CASSTSRETQYF. CDR3 bases: TGTGCCAGCAGCACTAGCCGGGAGACCCAGTACTTC. This chain joins TRBV7-2 and TRBJ2-5, with a tentative D call TRBD2 (6 bases). The CDR3 extends over 12 amino acids. V lost 5 bases, J lost 5 bases, and 9 bases lay in between. Germline V gives CDR1 SGHTA, CDR2 FQGNSA.

The chain uses TRBV2 and TRBJ1-1; tentative D call: TRBD1 (6 bases). Trimming stripped 7 bases from V and 1 base from J, with 10 bases between. This CDR3 is built from 13 residues. Germline V CDR1 and CDR2: SNHLY, FYNNEI. As DNA, the CDR3 is TGTGCCAGCAACTCACAGGGGAACACTGAAGCTTTCTTT. It codes for CASNSQGNTEAFF.

The chain couples TRBV19 to TRBJ1-2; 7 bases are shared with TRBD1. V lost 4 bases to trimming and J lost 4 bases; unmatched junction nucleotides: 3. In germline, CDR1 is LNHDA, CDR2 SQIVND (reference sequence). The CDR3 extends over 13 amino acids. The CDR3 DNA follows: TGTGCCAGTAGTAAGGACAGGAGCTATGGCTACACCTTC. Amino acids: CASSKDRSYGYTF.